This T cell receptor (beta chain) was profiled in a study of T cells in Graves' hyperthyroidism and ophthalmopathy. Study findings and constraints: Ophthalmopathy was told apart from stable hyperthyroidism by a 13 V-J model.

The CDR3 has 14 residues. V gave up 3 bases and J gave up 5 bases, with 13 bases separating them. The investigators amplified TCR beta CDR3 regions from RNA transcripts. The TCR CDR3 first-round RT-PCR relied on the HTBI primer set. TCRdb reanalysed the multiplex PCR reads using MiXCR and keeps one entry per CDR3 protein. In the table there are hundreds of thousands of distinct CDR3 sequences, 25% to 30% of which are singletons. Diagnostic assessment was based on clinical symptoms, serum thyroxine and TRAb, thyroid ultrasound and orbital computed tomography. Fresh peripheral blood, roughly 10 ml of it, supplied the PBMCs. This clonotype was detected ten times or more. What it recognizes is unknown.

The sample taken for sequencing was blood. This sequence was found in a man between 35 and 55 years old with Graves' hyperthyroidism that later progressed to Graves' ophthalmopathy. The chain couples TRBV12-3 or TRBV12-4 to TRBJ1-1; D unclear. Written as DNA, the CDR3 is TGTGCCAGCAGTTTCCCCCCCGGAGGGACTGAAGCTTTCTTT. Amino acid sequence: CASSFPPGGTEAFF.